The next 31 T cell receptor beta chains were all read from a single sample in a study of blood T cell repertoires in COVID-19. Profiling relied on immunoSEQ multiplex PCR, and the TCRdb table lists in-frame clones only, not all of them. The repertoire holds 90,000 to 130,000 clones, with 70% to 90% as singletons. Sample: peripheral blood. These receptors came from a human donor in a cohort sampled during active COVID-19.

The rearrangement joins TRBV6-5 to TRBJ2-1; 7 bases fit TRBD2. The CDR3 length is 13 residues. Germline loops: CDR1 MNHEY, CDR2 SVGAGI. After removal of 6 bases from V and 2 bases from J, the junction contained 1 base not matched to a gene. The CDR3 loop reads CASRAGAYNEQFF. In DNA form, the CDR3 reads TGTGCCAGCAGGGCGGGAGCCTACAATGAGCAGTTCTTC.

The V and J genes are TRBV20-1 and TRBJ1-6, with a weak D call TRBD1 (6 bases). The germline CDR1 and CDR2 sequences are DFQATT and SNEGSKA (reference sequence). The CDR3 is 15 amino acids. V shed 3 bases and J shed 8 bases, with 17 bases lying between them. The CDR3 here is CSASHDTGRDSPLHF. The CDR3 nucleotides read TGCAGTGCTAGTCACGATACAGGGCGGGATTCACCCCTCCACTTT.

This rearrangement joins TRBV25-1 to TRBJ1-5; D gene uncertain. The CDR3 is made up of 14 amino acids. Trimming left V 1 base short and J 1 base short, with 5 bases between. Germline assignment: CDR1 MGHDK and CDR2 SYGVNS. The CDR3 sequence: CASSESGSNQPQHF. CDR3 coding DNA: TGTGCCAGCAGTGAATCGGGGAGCAATCAGCCCCAGCATTTT.

The DNA of the CDR3 is TGTGCCAGTAGTCCGGGACAGGTAAACTATGGCTACACCTTC. This gives the protein CASSPGQVNYGYTF. The chain uses TRBV19 and TRBJ1-2; 8 nucleotides align to TRBD1. With 5 bases clipped from V and 2 bases from J, the junction kept 4 bases outside the gene matches. Per the germline V gene, CDR1 is LNHDA and CDR2 is SQIVND (reference sequence). The CDR3 covers 14 residues.

The rearrangement joins TRBV3-1 (or the pseudogene TRBV3-2) to TRBJ1-1; TRBD1 aligns across 7 bases. After removal of 1 base from V and 5 bases from J, the junction contained 4 bases not matched to a gene. Looked up from germline, CDR1 is LGHDT and CDR2 is YNNKEL (reference sequence). The CDR3 has 14 amino acids. DNA for the CDR3: TGTGCCAGCAGCCAAGGAGGGGGCAGGACTGAAGCTTTCTTT. Translated, it gives CASSQGGGRTEAFF.

This clone was counted between two and nine times. The chain uses TRBV4-2 and TRBJ1-1; D gene uncertain. Deletions cut 3 bases from V and 4 bases from J, with 15 bases between. CDR3 length: 15 residues. Germline V gene lookup returns CDR1 LGHNA and CDR2 YNFKEQ. The CDR3 spells CASSHADGGSTEAFF. In nucleotides, the CDR3 is TGTGCCAGCAGCCATGCGGACGGAGGGAGCACTGAAGCTTTCTTT.

The J gene is TRBJ2-7, the V gene TRBV2, with a possible D match to TRBD1 (6 bases). V lost 6 bases and J lost 2, with 23 bases in between. This CDR3 has 17 residues. CDR1 is SNHLY, CDR2 FYNNEI, per germline. This CDR3 is CASSDRWPESRAYEQYF. The CDR3 region has the DNA TGTGCCAGCAGCGACAGGTGGCCTGAATCGAGGGCCTACGAGCAGTACTTC.

This clone was seen once. The chain is built from TRBV5-1 and TRBJ2-2, with D perhaps TRBD1 (6 bases). The V end lost 2 bases, the J end lost 5 bases, and 10 bases lay between the germline ends. Germline V gene data show CDR1 as SGHRS and CDR2 as YFSETQ. The CDR3 loop spans 14 amino acids. The CDR3 loop is CASSLGGLTGELFF. The CDR3 bases are TGCGCCAGCAGCTTAGGGGGTTTGACCGGGGAGCTGTTTTTT.

The chain combines TRBV11-2 with TRBJ2-7, with D unclear. The CDR3 has 14 amino acids. CDR1 is SGHAT, CDR2 FQNNGV, per germline. V gave up 5 bases and J gave up 2 bases, with 13 bases separating them. CDR3 sequence reads: CASSPIGETYEQYF. The CDR3 region has the DNA TGTGCCAGCAGCCCGATCGGAGAAACCTACGAGCAGTACTTC.

This clone was seen once. The V gene is TRBV5-6, the J gene TRBJ1-2; 10 bases are shared with TRBD1. V gave up 3 bases and J gave up 7 bases; unmatched junction bases: 9. The CDR3 length is 15 residues. The germline CDR1 and CDR2 sequences are SGHDT and YYEEEE. The CDR3 region has the DNA TGTGCCAGCAGCTCCCCGGGACAGGGGAGGGCTGGCTACACCTTC. It codes for CASSSPGQGRAGYTF.

The chain is built from TRBV7-9 and TRBJ2-2; TRBD2 aligns across 8 bases. Losses at the gene ends were 0 bases for V and 2 bases for J; bases not matched to a gene: 2. The germline V gene has CDR1 SEHNR and CDR2 FQNEAQ (reference sequence). This CDR3 comprises 16 residues. CDR3 region: CASSLASGDNTGELFF. The CDR3 DNA sequence: TGTGCCAGCAGCTTAGCTAGCGGGGATAACACCGGGGAGCTGTTTTTT.

This clone occurred once. The V call is TRBV5-8, the J call TRBJ1-2; the D is unclear. CDR3 length: 14 amino acids. Germline V gene data show CDR1 as SGHTS and CDR2 as YDEGEE. V shed 1 base and J shed 2 bases, with 9 bases lying between them. CDR3 sequence (DNA): TGTGCCAGCAGCTTGCCCCGGGTCAACTATGGCTACACCTTC. This encodes CASSLPRVNYGYTF.

This clone was seen just once. V gene TRBV10-3 combines with J gene TRBJ2-1; 9 bases align to TRBD2. Trimming took 3 bases from V and 9 from J; bases not matched to a gene: 12. The CDR3 is 16 residues long. Germline V lookup: CDR1 ENHRY, CDR2 SYGVKD. CDR3 coding DNA: TGTGCCATCAGTGAAGGATCAGGGACTAGCTCGGGTGAGCAGTTCTTC. As protein: CAISEGSGTSSGEQFF.

The chain joins TRBV29-1 to TRBJ1-1; TRBD1 matches at 7 bases. CDR3 length: 13 residues. J lost 0 bases, V lost 5 bases, and 3 bases had no gene match. The germline V gene encodes CDR1 SQVTM and CDR2 ANQGSEA. The CDR3 region has the DNA TGCAGCGTTAGTGGACAGGTGAACACTGAAGCTTTCTTT. This gives the protein CSVSGQVNTEAFF.

The chain links TRBV7-2 to TRBJ1-6; tentative D call: TRBD1 (5 bases). This CDR3 is built from 15 residues. Germline values: CDR1 SGHTA, CDR2 FQGNSA. V was pared by 5 bases and J by 5 bases, with 13 bases between. CDR3 sequence: CASSPQGLNNSPLHF. CDR3 bases: TGTGCCAGCAGCCCGCAGGGTCTCAATAATTCACCCCTCCACTTT.

The J gene is TRBJ1-5, the V gene TRBV9, with a possible D match to TRBD1 (5 bases). The CDR3 sequence is 15 residues long. V was pared by 4 bases and J by 7 bases, with 18 bases between. Germline CDR1 reads SGDLS; CDR2 reads YYNGEE. CDR3 sequence (DNA): TGTGCCAGCAGCCCCCAAGGCGGGGGTGGGCAGCCCCAGCATTTT. Its translation: CASSPQGGGGQPQHF.

The V gene is TRBV7-3, the J gene TRBJ1-1, with a weak D call TRBD1 (6 bases). Trimming took off 1 base at V and 7 bases at J, with 13 bases between the two ends. Germline assignment: CDR1 SGHTA and CDR2 FQGTGA. This CDR3 has 14 residues. Here the CDR3 DNA reads TGTGCCAGCAGCTTAATGTCAGGGGCGGATGAAGCTTTCTTT. Amino acids: CASSLMSGADEAFF.

The chain couples TRBV15 to TRBJ1-5; tentative D call: TRBD1 (5 bases). V was trimmed by 6 bases and J by 3 bases, leaving 12 bases between them. Germline CDR1 is LNHNV and CDR2 is YYDKDF (reference sequence). This CDR3 is 14 amino acids long. The CDR3 sequence is CATSGALTNQPQHF. The CDR3 DNA follows: TGTGCCACCAGTGGGGCCCTCACCAATCAGCCCCAGCATTTT. The full variable domain, its missing parts supplied by reference TRBV15 and TRBJ1-5, is DAMVIQNPRYQVTQFGKPVTLSCSQTLNHNVMYWYQQKSSQAPKLLFHYYDKDFNNEADTPDNFQSRRPNTSFCFLDIRSPGLGDTAMYLCATSGALTNQPQHFGDGTRLSIL.

The rearrangement links TRBV3-1 (or the pseudogene TRBV3-2) to TRBJ1-2, with D possibly TRBD1 on 6 matching bases. The ends were cut back, 4 bases at V and 4 bases at J, with 16 bases in the middle. Germline CDR1 reads LGHDT; CDR2 reads YNNKEL (reference sequence). This CDR3 comprises 15 residues. This chain's CDR3 is CASSLRGAGRYGYTF. The CDR3 nucleotides read TGTGCCAGCAGCCTACGGGGGGCAGGGCGCTATGGCTACACCTTC.

The genes are TRBV19 and TRBJ2-1, with a possible D match to TRBD2 (5 bases). The CDR3 covers 15 residues. V was trimmed by 9 bases and J by 0 bases, leaving 15 bases between them. Germline assignment: CDR1 LNHDA and CDR2 SQIVND (reference sequence). The CDR3 loop reads CASGSFGGSYNEQFF. DNA of the CDR3: TGTGCCAGCGGAAGTTTTGGAGGCTCCTACAATGAGCAGTTCTTC. Drawing the rest from reference TRBV19 and TRBJ2-1, the complete variable domain is DGGITQSPKYLFRKEGQNVTLSCEQNLNHDAMYWYRQDPGQGLRLIYYSQIVNDFQKGDIAEGYSVSREKKESFPLTVTSAQKNPTAFYLCASGSFGGSYNEQFFGPGTRLTVL.

CDR3 amino acids: CASSSSRDRVGAFF. As DNA, the CDR3 is TGTGCCAGCAGTTCGTCCCGGGACAGGGTCGGAGCTTTCTTT. The chain uses TRBV28 and TRBJ1-1; 9 bases agree with TRBD1. After removal of 4 bases from V and 10 bases from J, the junction contained 10 bases not matched to a gene. The CDR3 is 14 residues long. CDR1 is MDHEN, CDR2 SYDVKM, per germline.

This sequence joins TRBV19 and TRBJ1-1, with 9 bases aligning to TRBD1. The germline V gene encodes CDR1 LNHDA and CDR2 SQIVND (reference sequence). V lost 2 bases and J lost 5; bases outside the gene matches: 9. The length of the CDR3 is 16 residues. The CDR3 sequence is CASSIRRTGAGTEAFF. Here the CDR3 DNA reads TGTGCCAGTAGTATAAGGCGGACAGGGGCGGGGACTGAAGCTTTCTTT.

V and J are TRBV25-1 and TRBJ1-1; possibly TRBD1 for D (6 bases). Looked up from germline, CDR1 is MGHDK and CDR2 is SYGVNS. This CDR3 has 12 amino acids. V lost 8 bases and J 5 bases, leaving 12 bases between the germline ends. CDR3 sequence reads: CASGDRRTEAFF. CDR3 DNA: TGTGCCAGCGGAGACAGGAGGACTGAAGCTTTCTTT.

The DNA of the CDR3 is TGTGCCAGCAGCCTCCGGGAGCAATATGGCTACACCTTC. Amino acid sequence: CASSLREQYGYTF. The rearrangement links TRBV5-8 to TRBJ1-2; D gene uncertain. V lost 4 bases, J lost 5 bases, and 12 bases lay in between. The CDR3 loop spans 13 amino acids. The germline gives CDR1 SGHTS, CDR2 YDEGEE.

The rearrangement links TRBV6-5 to TRBJ2-5, with 10 bases aligning to TRBD2. This CDR3 spans 15 amino acids. With 2 bases clipped from V and 4 bases from J, the junction kept 4 bases outside the gene matches. Germline V gives CDR1 MNHEY, CDR2 SVGAGI. In nucleotides, the CDR3 is TGTGCCAGCAGTTACGGGCTAGCGGGAGTAGAGACCCAGTACTTC. Protein: CASSYGLAGVETQYF.

This chain uses TRBV10-2 with TRBJ2-7, with TRBD2 matching 8 bases. The trim removed 6 bases at V and 0 bases at J, leaving 7 bases unmatched. The germline gives CDR1 WSHSY, CDR2 SAAADI. CDR3 length equals 15 residues. CDR3 sequence reads: CASRINGLASYEQYF. DNA for the CDR3: TGCGCCAGCAGGATCAACGGACTAGCCTCCTACGAGCAGTACTTC.

There are a few counts of this clone. CDR3 loop: CASSKGGESNEKLFF. The CDR3 coding sequence is TGTGCCAGCAGCAAAGGTGGGGAGAGTAATGAAAAACTGTTTTTT. V usage is TRBV21-1 and J usage is TRBJ1-4. TRBV21-1 is designated a pseudogene. The CDR3 is 15 residues long.

The chain employs TRBV28 and TRBJ1-2; the D gene is possibly TRBD1 (5 bases). CDR3 length: 12 amino acids. Germline V lookup: CDR1 MDHEN, CDR2 SYDVKM. V was trimmed by 7 bases and J by 6 bases, leaving 12 bases between them. CDR3 bases: TGTGCCAGCAATACTCAGGGTGATGGCTACACCTTC. Translated: CASNTQGDGYTF.

V gene TRBV1 combines with J gene TRBJ1-1. TRBV1 is labeled a pseudogene. The CDR3 is 17 residues long. The CDR3 sequence is CTSSQESREAHVTEAFF. The CDR3 DNA reads TGCACCAGCAGCCAAGAATCTAGGGAGGCGCATGTCACTGAAGCTTTCTTT.

The V and J genes are TRBV15 and TRBJ2-4; TRBD2 agrees at 13 bases. J was trimmed by 6 bases and V by 3 bases; bases with no gene match: 14. Germline V gives CDR1 LNHNV, CDR2 YYDKDF (reference sequence). The CDR3 length is 19 residues. The CDR3 DNA reads as TGTGCCACCAGCAGGGGACTAGCGGGAAGCAATCCCTCAGGAAACATTCAGTACTTC. This gives the protein CATSRGLAGSNPSGNIQYF.

The chain combines TRBV6-2 or TRBV6-3 with TRBJ1-2; 7 nucleotides line up with TRBD1. The germline V gene has CDR1 MNHEY and CDR2 SVGEGT. Trimming cost V 0 bases and J 4 bases; bases outside gene matches: 5. The CDR3 extends over 15 amino acids. CDR3 protein: CASSYSRGLVYGYTF. Written as DNA, the CDR3 is TGTGCCAGCAGTTACTCTAGGGGGCTAGTCTATGGCTACACCTTC.